This T cell receptor (beta chain) is drawn from a study of T cells in Graves' hyperthyroidism and ophthalmopathy. For the study at large: Peripheral blood specimens were obtained at initial diagnosis, prior to any treatment.

Graves' hyperthyroidism without ophthalmopathy progression within 18 months was termed stable. Uncontrolled infection, other autoimmune disease, pregnancy or lactation led to exclusion. For the diagnoses, clinical symptoms, serum thyroxine and TRAb, thyroid ultrasound and orbital computed tomography were used. What was amplified from RNA transcripts were TCR beta CDR3 regions. The HTBI set primed first-round TCR CDR3 RT-PCR. Each CDR3 protein is one row after TCRdb ran MiXCR on the multiplex PCR reads. The repertoire holds over 300,000 distinct CDR3 sequences, with roughly 13% as singletons. This clonotype was observed at least ten times. The CDR3 has 14 amino acids. The V gene lost 3 bases and the J gene lost 2 bases, with 7 bases spanning the gap. Germline V gene data show CDR1 as SGHAT and CDR2 as FQNNGV.

The receptor comes from a woman aged 55-70 years with Graves' hyperthyroidism. The specimen sequenced was blood. This chain joins TRBV11-2 and TRBJ2-2; D not certain. Here the CDR3 DNA reads TGTGCCAGCAGCTTCCAGCGCAACACCGGGGAGCTGTTTTTT. This encodes CASSFQRNTGELFF.